This T cell receptor beta chain was captured by sequencing in a study of shared clonotypes between healthy human individuals (dated by TCRdb to the early 2020s). With respect to the entire study: The cohort included three men and two women between 18 and 49 years of age. To estimate repertoire size and how much clonotype sharing occurs between individuals, the study deeply sequenced the blood TCR repertoires of 4 to 6 healthy adults. Libraries were prepared and TCR repertoires were sequenced by different laboratories using diverse techniques, in order to increase sequencing depth and limit assay-specific biases. Per donor, leukapheresis produced somewhere between about 0.94 and 8.9 billion PBMCs. Points the paper makes about the study in general: Because the study included only a small number of donors, the genetic and exposure-history diversity represented was limited. Pairwise subsampling led to the expectation that sequencing depth would affect the degree of clonotype sharing among donors. Only blood was sampled, and tissue TCR repertoires likely differ from those in blood.

Healthy HIV-negative adults with no recently reported acute infections or vaccinations were included as donors. All donors were Caucasian adults living in Nashville, Tennessee, USA. In the unsorted samples, some 94 million PBMCs were counted, and genomic DNA was extracted using the QIAamp DNA Blood Mini kit. After blood collection by leukapheresis, PBMCs were isolated using Ficoll-Histopaque density gradient centrifugation and then cryopreserved in the vapor phase of liquid nitrogen. In regard to this clone: Which antigen it targets is not known. The sample holds no much larger clone one base away, and base qualities are not on file.

Using the deep immunoSEQ assay, multiplex PCR amplified TCR CDR3 regions from genomic DNA. Extracted genomic DNA from each cell subset was spread evenly across all wells of several immunoSEQ 96-well plates, with each plate serving as a replicate. For unsorted PBMC, roughly 300 ng of genomic DNA, equivalent to about 32,000 T cell genomes, went into each replicate PCR. Unsorted PBMC genomic DNA was sequenced across ten immunoSEQ deep assay plates. Purified libraries were measured with a Qubit 3.0 fluorometer, size-checked on a Bioanalyzer 2100, and measured again with the KAPA Library Quantification kit. Each immunoSEQ 96-well plate was sequenced on its own single-read 150-cycle Illumina NextSeq 550 flow cell. As for how the authors treated the data: Because the immunoSEQ output included only junctional sequences and no quality scores, the filtering could not be the same as the filtering used for full-length reads. Sequences were annotated with PyIR, a Python wrapper for IgBLAST v1.9, and V/J genes and CDR3 were assigned using IMGT germline references. Reads with weak V/J assignments (E-value above 1e-6), missing CDR3, stop codons, out-of-frame junctions, or ambiguous translated residues were removed. V3J clonotypes were defined by identical inferred V gene, J gene, and CDR3 amino acid sequence. The percentage overlap between two repertoires was calculated by dividing the number of shared unique clonotypes by the size of the smaller repertoire. Three approaches were used to assess repertoire richness: RTK rarefaction, the Chao1 estimator, and Recon v2.1 estimates of unobserved clonotypes. In its TCRdb copy, this immuneACCESS table keeps in-frame sequences only and misses some clones. Where compared with another copy, unresolved V genes explain less than half of these, and the others have no known cause. V and J calls plus clone size are reproduced from that table; the DNA served to infer D and trimming. The sample data list about 490,000 clones, and 70% to 80% of these were observed just once. 13% of the sample comes from the top ten.

The sample was PBMCs. The receptor was derived from a woman in her forties in good health. Some clones in this sample may be carry-over from other donors' samples.

CDR3 sequence: CASSRGGLAVLGNEQFF. Here is the DNA: TGCGCCAGCAGTAGGGGGGGGCTAGCGGTTCTAGGGAATGAGCAGTTCTTC. The receptor chain draws on TRBV4-1 and TRBJ2-1; a tentative D call is TRBD2 (7 bases match). Counted from cysteine to phenylalanine, this CDR3 has 17 amino acids. The DNA shown is the 51-base CDR3, in frame from base 1. CDR1 and CDR2 are drawn from the germline V gene: MGHRA, YSYEKL. Trimming takes 6 bases from V and 7 bases from J, and the germline ends sit 25 bases apart.